Sequencing of this T cell receptor beta chain was carried out in a study of blood T cell repertoires in COVID-19. Study members were between about 18 and 95 years old and lived in roughly 24 US regions. Participants had their cohort set by participant-reported clinical history. Unmatched junction bases numbered 6, after V lost 4 bases and J lost 6 bases. Germline CDR1 reads KGHSH; CDR2 reads LQKENI. This CDR3 is 15 amino acids long. Method: immunoSEQ multiplex PCR; TCRdb's copy keeps in-frame clones and lacks some. The data show around 240,000 clones, 91% seen once. The receptor was derived from a human donor in a cohort exposed to, infected with or recovered from COVID-19 (not recorded which). The donor label of this sample is uncertain. This chain joins TRBV18 and TRBJ2-1; 10 bases fit TRBD2. Specimen: PBMCs or T cells enriched from blood (not recorded which). This CDR3 is CASSLWTSGGNEQFF. The CDR3 DNA is TGTGCCAGCTCACTATGGACTAGCGGTGGCAATGAGCAGTTCTTC.